A single sample is the source of the 27 T cell receptor beta chains below, sequenced in a study of T-cell reconstitution after alpha-beta-depleted transplantation in children. Using unique molecular identifiers, the investigators prepared the TCRbeta library. TCRdb analysed the PCR reads with MiXCR anew, one entry per CDR3 protein. The table lists about 98,000 distinct CDR3 sequences, around a quarter of them singletons. The sequenced sample was PBMCs, obtained before TCRalphabeta/CD19-depleted stem cell transplant. The receptors come from a boy aged 2 to 10 with acute lymphoblastic leukemia, due to receive a stem cell transplant.

The V call is TRBV12-3 or TRBV12-4, the J call TRBJ1-2, with unresolved D. Trimming took 6 bases from V and 8 from J, leaving 13 bases between them. The CDR3 loop spans 12 amino acids. The CDR3 coding sequence is TGTGCCAGCAGCACCGATAGTAGCGGCTACACCTTC. Translated: CASSTDSSGYTF.

The chain combines TRBV28 with TRBJ2-7; no firm D call. Germline V gene data show CDR1 as MDHEN and CDR2 as SYDVKM. There are 13 residues in the CDR3. V lost 7 bases, J lost 0 bases, and 10 bases lay in between. The CDR3 DNA sequence: TGTGCCAGCACTAATGTACTCTCCTACGAGCAGTACTTC. The encoded protein is CASTNVLSYEQYF. The full variable domain, rest sourced from reference TRBV28 and TRBJ2-7, is DVKVTQSSRYLVKRTGEKVFLECVQDMDHENMFWYRQDPGLGLRLIYFSYDVKMKEKGDIPEGYSVSREKKERFSLILESASTNQTSMYLCASTNVLSYEQYFGPGTRLTVT.

This clonotype came up a few times. The chain employs TRBV27 and TRBJ1-2; TRBD1 is a possible D gene (5 bases). CDR1 and CDR2 from the germline V gene are MNHEY and SMNVEV (reference sequence). The CDR3 is made up of 11 amino acids. Trimming shortened V by 5 bases and J by 7 bases, and 8 bases separated the two germline ends. CDR3 sequence: CASSKGAGYTF. In DNA, the CDR3 is TGTGCCAGCAGTAAAGGGGCTGGCTACACCTTC.

This chain links TRBV7-9 with TRBJ2-3; D remains unclear. CDR3 length equals 16 residues. Germline V lookup: CDR1 SEHNR, CDR2 FQNEAQ (reference sequence). Trimming took 5 bases from V and 2 from J, leaving 17 bases between them. The CDR3 is CASSQSRSGHTDTQYF. The CDR3 DNA follows: TGTGCCAGCAGCCAGTCCAGGTCAGGTCACACAGATACGCAGTATTTT.

DNA for the CDR3: TGTGCCAGCACGGGACTAGCGGATCGGCGCGAGCAGTACTTC. This sequence encodes CASTGLADRREQYF. The chain combines TRBV28 with TRBJ2-7; TRBD2 matches at 11 bases. The CDR3 length is 14 residues. Losses at the gene ends were 7 bases for V and 6 bases for J; bases not matched to a gene: 8. Germline V gene lookup returns CDR1 MDHEN and CDR2 SYDVKM.

CDR3 sequence (DNA): TGTGCCAGCAGTAAGGGAACAGATACGCAGTATTTT. Translated, it gives CASSKGTDTQYF. V and J are TRBV12-3 or TRBV12-4 and TRBJ2-3; D gene unclear. Between the trimmed V and J ends, which lost 5 bases and 3 bases, there was a span of 6 bases. CDR3 size: 12 residues.

This clonotype was counted only a few times. The gene calls are TRBV11-2 and TRBJ2-2; unclear D gene. The CDR3 has 13 amino acids. The ends were cut back, 6 bases at V and 5 bases at J, with 10 bases in the middle. Germline V gene lookup returns CDR1 SGHAT and CDR2 FQNNGV. In DNA, the CDR3 is TGTGCCAGCAGTTTCGACCTTACCGGGGAGCTGTTTTTT. This sequence encodes CASSFDLTGELFF.

This chain uses TRBV7-2 with TRBJ1-6, with 7 positions matching TRBD1. Losses at the gene ends were 5 bases for V and 9 bases for J; bases not matched to a gene: 13. The CDR3 is 16 amino acids. Germline assignment: CDR1 SGHTA and CDR2 FQGNSA. CDR3 sequence (DNA): TGTGCCAGCAGCATGAACCAGGGGGTCGGAAGTTCACCCCTCCACTTT. Amino acids: CASSMNQGVGSSPLHF.

CDR3: CSAPQKGQGLYNEQFF. Here the CDR3 DNA reads TGCAGTGCCCCCCAAAAAGGACAGGGGCTCTACAATGAGCAGTTCTTC. V is TRBV20-1 and J is TRBJ2-1, with 9 bases aligning to TRBD1. The CDR3 runs 16 residues. J lost 3 bases, V lost 6 bases, and 12 bases had no gene match. The germline gives CDR1 DFQATT, CDR2 SNEGSKA (reference sequence).

This clonotype was observed many times. The chain recombines TRBV12-3 or TRBV12-4 with TRBJ2-3; TRBD2 matches 7 bases. This CDR3 contains 14 residues. V shed 6 bases, J shed 1 base, and the junction held 4 bases outside the gene matches. In nucleotides, the CDR3 is TGTGCCAGCAGCCCCACTAGCGGCACAGATACGCAGTATTTT. It yields the protein CASSPTSGTDTQYF.

This clonotype occurred a few times. V usage is TRBV10-3 and J usage is TRBJ2-1; a weak D match, TRBD1 (6 bases). V lost 5 bases and J lost 5, with 7 bases in between. Germline CDR1 ENHRY, CDR2 SYGVKD. The CDR3 consists of 12 residues. CDR3 DNA sequence: TGTGCCATCAGTCACAGGGACAATGAGCAGTTCTTC. Residues: CAISHRDNEQFF.

This clonotype was detected only a few times. V is TRBV12-3 or TRBV12-4 and J is TRBJ2-2, with D perhaps matching TRBD1 or TRBD2 (5 bases each). Trimming stripped 7 bases from V and 6 bases from J, with 18 bases between. This CDR3 is built from 15 residues. CDR3 in amino acids: CASTRTGARPGELFF. In DNA form, the CDR3 reads TGTGCCAGCACCAGAACCGGGGCCCGACCCGGGGAGCTGTTTTTT.

This clonotype was seen a handful of times. The genes are TRBV11-2 and TRBJ2-7; D possibly corresponds to TRBD1 (6 bases). CDR1 and CDR2 from the germline V gene are SGHAT and FQNNGV. This CDR3 has 14 amino acids. Trimming removed 3 bases from V and 3 bases from J, with 12 bases in between. Here the CDR3 DNA reads TGTGCCAGCAGCTTCACCTCACAGGGCTACGAGCAGTACTTC. Protein: CASSFTSQGYEQYF.

A few counts support this clonotype. The V call is TRBV11-2, the J call TRBJ2-1, with TRBD2 matching 9 bases. Germline V gene data show CDR1 as SGHAT and CDR2 as FQNNGV. Trimming at V came to 2 bases and at J to 11 bases, leaving 19 bases not matched to a gene. This CDR3 is 18 amino acids long. The CDR3 protein is CASSLLLGGGLAGFKQFF. The CDR3 DNA sequence: TGTGCCAGCAGCTTATTATTGGGTGGCGGGCTAGCGGGATTTAAGCAGTTCTTC.

The chain joins TRBV11-2 to TRBJ2-7; D uncertain. Trimming removed 5 bases at V and 4 bases at J, with 18 bases between. The CDR3 spans 15 residues. Germline assignment: CDR1 SGHAT and CDR2 FQNNGV. For the CDR3, the DNA is TGTGCCAGCAGCCTCAATTATGGGCGAAGTTACGAGCAGTACTTC. Translation: CASSLNYGRSYEQYF.

This clonotype was picked up many times. The chain is built from TRBV5-1 and TRBJ2-2, with 7 bases that match TRBD2. Germline-derived CDR1 and CDR2 are SGHRS and YFSETQ. The CDR3 covers 16 residues. V lost 4 bases, J lost 4 bases, and 10 bases stayed unmatched. In nucleotides, the CDR3 is TGCGCCAGCAGCGGGCAGGCTAGCGGTATCACCGGGGAGCTGTTTTTT. It specifies CASSGQASGITGELFF.

This clonotype was counted a few times. The rearrangement joins TRBV5-1 to TRBJ2-7, with D possibly being TRBD1 or TRBD2 (5 bases each). Germline values: CDR1 SGHRS, CDR2 YFSETQ. The CDR3 contains 15 residues. The V gene lost 2 bases and the J gene lost 4 bases, with 16 bases spanning the gap. The CDR3 region has the DNA TGCGCCAGCAGCTTACTCCCGGGGCACCAATACGAGCAGTACTTC. Translated: CASSLLPGHQYEQYF.

The genes are TRBV28 and TRBJ2-7; D remains unclear. CDR1 and CDR2 (germline): MDHEN, SYDVKM. This CDR3 has 14 amino acids. Between the trimmed V and J ends, which lost 7 bases and 2 bases, there was a span of 15 bases. CDR3 amino acids: CASTRASSPYEQYF. Here the CDR3 DNA reads TGTGCCAGCACCCGGGCTTCGTCCCCCTACGAGCAGTACTTC.

The chain couples TRBV7-9 to TRBJ2-2; 14 positions agree with TRBD2. CDR3 length equals 16 residues. Germline V gives CDR1 SEHNR, CDR2 FQNEAQ (reference sequence). Losses at the gene ends were 6 bases for V and 4 bases for J; bases not matched to a gene: 4. CDR3 sequence reads: CASSSGLAGGTGELFF. The CDR3 nucleotides read TGTGCCAGCAGTTCAGGACTAGCGGGAGGCACCGGGGAGCTGTTTTTT.

Ten or more counts support this clonotype. The chain has TRBV6-1 and TRBJ2-5, with no clear D. This CDR3 has 13 residues. With 9 bases removed from V and 4 bases from J, the gap between germline ends came to 15 bases. The V gene's germline CDR1 is MNHNS and CDR2 SASEGT. CDR3 region: CASFSSPRETQYF. Here the CDR3 DNA reads TGTGCCAGTTTTTCCAGTCCAAGAGAGACCCAGTACTTC.

V is TRBV21-1 and J is TRBJ1-5; the D call TRBD1 from the table was never checked on the DNA. TRBV21-1 is a listed pseudogene. The CDR3 contains 16 residues. Here the CDR3 DNA reads TGTGCCAGCAGCAGCGGGGGACACCATAGCAATCAGCCCCAGCATTTT. Amino acid sequence: CASSSGGHHSNQPQHF.

The chain joins TRBV27 to TRBJ1-5; D might be TRBD1 (5 bases). Germline V gene lookup returns CDR1 MNHEY and CDR2 SMNVEV (reference sequence). Trimming removed 3 bases at V and 7 bases at J, with 13 bases between. The CDR3 covers 14 residues. Written as DNA, the CDR3 is TGTGCCAGCAGTTTGCAGGGCGGCCGCCAGCCCCAGCATTTT. Translated: CASSLQGGRQPQHF.

The gene calls are TRBV19 and TRBJ1-5; 8 positions match TRBD1. With 6 bases clipped from V and 1 base from J, the junction kept 5 bases outside the gene matches. Germline V lookup: CDR1 LNHDA, CDR2 SQIVND (reference sequence). CDR3 length: 15 residues. CDR3 amino acids: CASRPTGESNQPQHF. CDR3 coding DNA: TGTGCCAGTAGACCGACAGGGGAGAGCAATCAGCCCCAGCATTTT.

The chain is built from TRBV5-1 and TRBJ1-6, with D perhaps matching TRBD1 (5 bases). The germline V and J ends were trimmed by 4 bases and 10 bases, with 15 bases remaining between them. Germline-derived CDR1 and CDR2 are SGHRS and YFSETQ. This CDR3 has 14 amino acids. The CDR3 sequence: CASSTGGEGSPLHF. CDR3 nucleotide sequence: TGCGCCAGCAGCACCGGAGGGGAGGGGTCACCCCTCCACTTT.

The chain joins TRBV5-1 to TRBJ2-7; a weak D match, TRBD2 (6 bases). This CDR3 contains 14 residues. In germline, CDR1 is SGHRS, CDR2 YFSETQ. V lost 4 bases and J lost 1, with 12 bases in between. The CDR3 region is CASSREEISYEQYF. The CDR3 nucleotides are TGCGCCAGCAGCAGGGAGGAAATTTCCTACGAGCAGTACTTC.

The rearrangement joins TRBV2 to TRBJ1-5, with no clear D. V lost 0 bases and J 9 bases, leaving 12 bases between the germline ends. Per the germline V gene, CDR1 is SNHLY and CDR2 is FYNNEI. This CDR3 comprises 14 residues. The CDR3 coding sequence is TGTGCCAGCAGTGAAGCGAGGACTCTGTGGCCCCAGCATTTT. This translates into CASSEARTLWPQHF. Supplemented by reference TRBV2 and TRBJ1-5, the full variable domain reads EPEVTQTPSHQVTQMGQEVILRCVPISNHLYFYWYRQILGQKVEFLVSFYNNEISEKSEIFDDQFSVERPDGSNFTLKIRSTKLEDSAMYFCASSEARTLWPQHFGDGTRLSIL.

The chain's CDR3 is CASSLAGTSGYEQYF. CDR3 bases: TGTGCCAGCTCACTTGCCGGGACTAGCGGCTACGAGCAGTACTTC. The rearrangement uses TRBV18 and TRBJ2-7, with 11 bases identical to TRBD2. CDR1 is KGHSH and CDR2 is LQKENI in the germline V gene. V trimming: 4 bases; J trimming: 3 bases; junction bases outside the gene matches: 5. The CDR3 loop spans 15 amino acids.